The rows below give T cell receptor beta chains drawn from one sample of a study of a mutant IDH1 vaccine in newly diagnosed glioma. The assay was immunoSEQ multiplex PCR, and TCRdb's table has in-frame clones only and misses some. The sample has about 51,000 clones; approximately 78% are singletons. For these receptors, no antigen is known. Sequences were derived from PBMCs, sampled from a glioma patient whose treatment included an IDH1 peptide vaccine. The source is a woman in her thirties or forties with glioma. The CDR3 runs from the conserved cysteine through the conserved F or W.

v_gene	j_gene	CDR3aa
TRBV2	TRBJ2-5	CASSGQVGRPKYF
TRBV7-9	TRBJ2-3	CASSLNSNTDTQYF
TRBV11-2	TRBJ2-7	CASSLVRNPYEQYF
TRBV29-1	TRBJ2-7	CSVRYEHTSYEQYF
TRBV7-2	TRBJ2-7	CASSLGGLANEQYF
TRBV7-9	TRBJ1-1	CASSFDSNTEAFF
TRBV5-1	TRBJ2-5	CASTRGSQETQYF
TRBV4-1	TRBJ1-2	CASSQGYGYTF
TRBV30	TRBJ1-1	CAWSVGGGTEAFF
TRBV7-3	TRBJ2-3	CASGVGDTQYF
TRBV7-8	TRBJ1-4	CASTAQASNEKLFF
TRBV7-5	TRBJ1-2	CARSPLFGYTF
TRBV30	TRBJ1-2	CAWSVRGQGRSYGYTF
TRBV7-9	TRBJ2-7	CASSVRGEGEQYF
TRBV23-1	TRBJ1-2	CASSQSAGPATF
TRBV19	TRBJ2-5	CASRRRRGAQETQYF
TRBV2	TRBJ2-5	CASSAALREGTQYF
TRBV5-1	TRBJ2-7	CASSLGQGGYEQYF
TRBV7-2	TRBJ2-2	CASSLITGELFF
TRBV7-9	TRBJ1-1	CASSPDDRGAFF
TRBV6-1	TRBJ2-7	CASSFSGATYEQYF
TRBV13	TRBJ2-1	CASSSLSARGVINEQFF
TRBV11-1	TRBJ2-2	CASSVHHGNTGELFF
TRBV5-5	TRBJ1-2	CASSYGQDYGTGYTF
TRBV19	TRBJ2-6	CASSTRLAGANVLTF
TRBV18	TRBJ1-3	CASSPPQPNSGNTIYF
TRBV6-6	TRBJ1-5	CASTPRGGQPQHF
TRBV9	TRBJ1-2	CASSALGGDDDGYTF
TRBV29-1	TRBJ1-1	CSVLYQGTEAFF
TRBV11-2	TRBJ1-2	CASSLRSGYTF
TRBV5-4	TRBJ1-6	CASSFAERGARSPLHF
TRBV9	TRBJ1-1	CASSPRTALMNTEAFF
TRBV7-8	TRBJ1-2	CASSLSSTGLGGYTF
TRBV6-6	TRBJ2-5	CASSKGQGRGTQYF
TRBV11-2	TRBJ2-1	CASSSLKRPSYNEQFF
TRBV10-3	TRBJ1-1	CAISDEGVTEAFF
TRBV30	TRBJ1-1	CAWNNRVTEAFF
TRBV5-1	TRBJ2-3	CASSSAWDGSTDTQYF
TRBV10-1	TRBJ2-7	CASSESWGTEQYF
TRBV15	TRBJ1-1	CATSGTQELNTEAFF
TRBV6-5	TRBJ1-2	CASSYSREATRGYTF
TRBV2	TRBJ2-5	CASSGWGQETQYF
TRBV5-1	TRBJ1-4	CASSPQGGGNEKLFF
TRBV5-5	TRBJ1-4	CASSLLDRSGTLNEKLFF
TRBV9	TRBJ1-2	CASSVEGTGLDYTF
TRBV30	TRBJ1-5	CAWSGGGTSNQPQHF
TRBV2	TRBJ2-7	CASSLMTSGQSYEQYF
TRBV2	TRBJ1-2	CASSESRYTF
TRBV4-1	TRBJ2-7	CASSQDTGGYEQYF